This TCR beta chain was found in a study of shared T cell receptors in the human thymus. The CDR3 runs 14 residues. The germline gives CDR1 MGHDK, CDR2 SYGVNS. Sequencing used immunoSEQ multiplex PCR; TCRdb keeps in-frame clones, though not all of them. The sample yields roughly 710,000 clones, approximately 85% seen once. Another study also made use of these data, one on human thymus T cells. From that report: Related research has reported that thymic repertoires overlap highly among unrelated individuals.

The sequence was obtained from a girl under three years old with a congenital heart defect. The genes are TRBV25-1 and TRBJ2-1, with TRBD2 matching 10 bases. Sequences were obtained from thymocytes. The CDR3 nucleotides read TGTGTATCCGAGGGGAGCGGGGGGGCGGATGAGCAGTTCTTC. It specifies CVSEGSGGADEQFF.